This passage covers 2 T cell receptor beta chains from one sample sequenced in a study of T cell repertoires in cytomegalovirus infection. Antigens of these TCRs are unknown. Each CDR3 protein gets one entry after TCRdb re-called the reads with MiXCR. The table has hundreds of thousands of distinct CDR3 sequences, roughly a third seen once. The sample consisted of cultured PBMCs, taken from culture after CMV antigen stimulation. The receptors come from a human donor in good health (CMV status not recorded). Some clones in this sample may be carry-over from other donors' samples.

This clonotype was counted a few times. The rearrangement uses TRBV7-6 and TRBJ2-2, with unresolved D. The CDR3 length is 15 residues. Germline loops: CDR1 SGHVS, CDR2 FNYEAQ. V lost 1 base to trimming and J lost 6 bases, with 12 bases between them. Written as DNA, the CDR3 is TGTGCCAGCAGCTTAGGCCTAGGTCTCGCCGGGGAGCTGTTTTTT. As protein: CASSLGLGLAGELFF.

The DNA of the CDR3 is TGTGCCAGCTCACCGGAATTCTCGGTTGAGGAGCTGTTTTTT. Protein sequence: CASSPEFSVEELFF. The chain couples TRBV18 to TRBJ2-2; D ambiguous. The CDR3 runs to 14 residues. V was pared by 3 bases and J by 10 bases, with 15 bases between. Germline CDR1 is KGHSH and CDR2 is LQKENI.